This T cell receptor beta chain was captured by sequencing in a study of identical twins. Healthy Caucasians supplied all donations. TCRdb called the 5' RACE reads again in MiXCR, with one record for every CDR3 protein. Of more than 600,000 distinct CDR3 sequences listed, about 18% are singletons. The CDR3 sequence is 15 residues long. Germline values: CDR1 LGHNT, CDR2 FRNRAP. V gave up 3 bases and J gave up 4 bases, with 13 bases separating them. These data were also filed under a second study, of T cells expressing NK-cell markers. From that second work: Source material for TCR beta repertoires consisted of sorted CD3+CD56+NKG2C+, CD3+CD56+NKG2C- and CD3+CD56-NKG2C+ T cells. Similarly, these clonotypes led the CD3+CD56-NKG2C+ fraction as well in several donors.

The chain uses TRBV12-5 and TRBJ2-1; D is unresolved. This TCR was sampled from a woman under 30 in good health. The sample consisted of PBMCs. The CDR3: CASGFLLNPYNEQFF. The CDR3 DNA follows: TGTGCTAGTGGTTTCTTACTTAACCCTTACAATGAGCAGTTCTTC.